The 22 T cell receptor beta chains below come from one sample, sequenced in a study of cytomegalovirus exposure and HLA in healthy donors. Use of 60 Vbeta and 13 Jbeta primers characterized the PCR. The assay was immunoSEQ multiplex PCR, and TCRdb's table has in-frame clones only and misses some. The table records approximately 190,000 clones, roughly 80% of them present only once. Sequencing used PBMCs. The source is a man aged 40-49 years in good health and CMV-seropositive.

About this clone itself: At one boundary the junction diverges from the germline segment, which might be a read error. This sequence joins TRBV6-1 and TRBJ2-3; maybe TRBD1 (5 bases). This CDR3 is 12 amino acids long. Per germline, CDR1 MNHNS and CDR2 SASEGT. The DNA for the CDR3 is TGTGCCAGCACTTGGGGCACGGATACGCAGTATTTT. Translation gives CASTWGTDTQYF.

The chain links TRBV27 to TRBJ1-5; D may be TRBD1 (5 bases). V was clipped by 2 bases and J by 2 bases, with 13 bases between them. The CDR3 length is 16 residues. Germline assignment: CDR1 MNHEY and CDR2 SMNVEV (reference sequence). Here the CDR3 reads CASSLIAGFGNQPQHF. Written as DNA, the CDR3 is TGTGCCAGCAGTTTAATAGCAGGGTTTGGCAATCAGCCCCAGCATTTT.

The rearrangement joins TRBV27 to TRBJ1-4; D might be TRBD1 (5 bases). Germline values: CDR1 MNHEY, CDR2 SMNVEV (reference sequence). V dropped 6 bases and J dropped 3 bases, with 14 bases sitting between them. The CDR3 consists of 15 residues. The CDR3 reads CASSPRRGPNEKLFF. Here the CDR3 DNA reads TGTGCCAGCAGCCCACGGAGGGGACCTAATGAAAAACTGTTTTTT.

The J gene is TRBJ2-2, the V gene TRBV5-1, with D maybe TRBD2 (8 bases). Germline lookup yields CDR1 SGHRS and CDR2 YFSETQ. V was trimmed by 1 base and J by 0 bases, leaving 16 bases between them. This CDR3 contains 18 residues. The CDR3 here is CASSLREGAYTNTGELFF. CDR3 DNA sequence: TGCGCCAGCAGCTTGCGGGAGGGGGCATATACGAACACCGGGGAGCTGTTTTTT.

The chain uses TRBV5-1 and TRBJ1-4, with no clear D. Trimming stripped 1 base from V and 5 bases from J, with 12 bases between. The CDR3 spans 15 residues. The germline V gene encodes CDR1 SGHRS and CDR2 YFSETQ. CDR3: CASSLLGRQNEKLFF. Written as DNA, the CDR3 is TGCGCCAGCAGCTTGTTAGGGAGGCAGAATGAAAAACTGTTTTTT.

This clone occurred once. The rearrangement uses TRBV19 and TRBJ1-4, with TRBD1 identical over 7 bases. The CDR3 is made up of 14 amino acids. Losses at the gene ends were 3 bases for V and 8 bases for J; bases not matched to a gene: 6. CDR1 and CDR2 from the germline V gene are LNHDA and SQIVND (reference sequence). The CDR3 loop reads CASSIYRGGEKLFF. The DNA for the CDR3 is TGTGCCAGTAGTATTTACAGGGGAGGCGAAAAACTGTTTTTT.

The chain combines TRBV27 with TRBJ2-4; TRBD2 is a possible D gene (5 bases). The CDR3 has 14 residues. Per the germline V gene, CDR1 is MNHEY and CDR2 is SMNVEV (reference sequence). V lost 6 bases, J lost 0 bases, and 9 bases lay in between. CDR3: CASSPGLAKNIQYF. The CDR3 DNA reads as TGTGCCAGCAGCCCCGGACTAGCCAAAAACATTCAGTACTTC.

The genes are TRBV7-2 and TRBJ1-2, with 7 bases that match TRBD1. With V trimmed by 5 bases and J by 8 bases, 5 bases remained unmatched. This CDR3 is 12 amino acids long. Germline V gene sequence: CDR1 SGHTA, CDR2 FQGNSA. The chain's CDR3 is CASSVTGEGYTF. The CDR3 nucleotides read TGTGCCAGCAGCGTTACAGGGGAAGGCTACACCTTC.

This clone has only one observation. The rearrangement links TRBV10-1 to TRBJ2-7; D gene ambiguous. V dropped 4 bases and J dropped 6 bases, with 13 bases sitting between them. The CDR3 loop spans 13 amino acids. The germline V gene encodes CDR1 WNHNN and CDR2 SYGVQD (reference sequence). The CDR3 nucleotides are TGCGCCAGCAGTGTCTTACTTGGAGCCGAGCAGTACTTC. Protein product: CASSVLLGAEQYF.

The chain carries TRBV7-9 and TRBJ2-1, with TRBD2 matching 11 bases. The trim removed 5 bases at V and 4 bases at J, leaving 7 bases unmatched. Germline V gene sequence: CDR1 SEHNR, CDR2 FQNEAQ (reference sequence). CDR3 length equals 16 residues. CDR3: CASSPKTSGAYNEQFF. CDR3 coding DNA: TGTGCCAGCAGCCCGAAGACTAGCGGGGCTTACAATGAGCAGTTCTTC.

This clone appeared once. The gene calls are TRBV5-1 and TRBJ2-7; TRBD2 matches 12 bases. This CDR3 contains 16 residues. The ends lost 2 bases at V and 5 bases at J; junction bases unmatched: 8. Germline V gene lookup returns CDR1 SGHRS and CDR2 YFSETQ. In nucleotides, the CDR3 is TGCGCCAGCAGCTTCGGGCTAGCGGGGGGGGGCAACGAGCAGTACTTC. This codes for CASSFGLAGGGNEQYF.

Only a few counts were recorded for this clone. V usage is TRBV30 and J usage is TRBJ1-5, with 11 bases that match TRBD1. V trimming: 7 bases; J trimming: 6 bases; junction bases outside the gene matches: 8. Germline values: CDR1 GTSNPN, CDR2 SVGIG (reference sequence). The CDR3 sequence is 14 residues long. The CDR3 region has the DNA TGTGCCTACGAGGGACAGGGGGGAGGTCAGCCCCAGCATTTT. It is translated as CAYEGQGGGQPQHF. The full variable domain, in which reference TRBV30 and TRBJ1-5 provide the parts outside the CDR3, is SQTIHQWPATLVQPVGSPLSLECTVEGTSNPNLYWYRQAAGRGLQLLFYSVGIGQISSEVPQNLSASRPQDRQFILSSKKLLLSDSGFYLCAYEGQGGGQPQHFGDGTRLSIL.

V gene TRBV6-6 combines with J gene TRBJ1-5; D gene uncertain. The germline V and J ends were trimmed by 8 bases and 0 bases, with 8 bases remaining between them. The CDR3 has 13 amino acids. The germline V gene encodes CDR1 MNHNY and CDR2 SVGAGI (reference sequence). In DNA, the CDR3 is TGTGCCAGCGGCAGGATTAGCAATCAGCCCCAGCATTTT. As protein: CASGRISNQPQHF.

This sequence joins TRBV27 and TRBJ1-6, with D possibly TRBD1 on 5 matching bases. V was shortened by 10 bases and J by 10 bases, with 11 bases between the two germline ends. The germline V gene has CDR1 MNHEY and CDR2 SMNVEV (reference sequence). The CDR3 has 11 residues. Here the CDR3 DNA reads TGTGCCACCCGGGGGAAATCACCCCTCCACTTT. It translates to CATRGKSPLHF.

This clone was found a few times. The chain couples TRBV2 to TRBJ1-4, with D possibly matching TRBD1 (6 bases). Germline-derived CDR1 and CDR2 are SNHLY and FYNNEI. Trimming left V 3 bases short and J 8 bases short, with 16 bases between. The CDR3 spans 15 residues. CDR3 coding DNA: TGTGCCAGCAGTGAGGGGGCGGCCACGGGGGAAAAACTGTTTTTT. Its protein is CASSEGAATGEKLFF.

This clone occurred a few times. The V and J genes are TRBV4-3 and TRBJ1-4; a possible D gene is TRBD1 (5 bases). V was cut by 0 bases and J by 8 bases, with 16 bases left in between. Germline lookup yields CDR1 LGHNA and CDR2 YSLEER. The CDR3 length is 16 residues. The chain's CDR3 is CASSQDLTPDKEKLFF. In DNA form, the CDR3 reads TGCGCCAGCAGCCAAGATCTTACCCCGGACAAAGAAAAACTGTTTTTT.

The chain couples TRBV15 to TRBJ2-7; 7 nucleotides match TRBD1. Germline-derived CDR1 and CDR2 are LNHNV and YYDKDF (reference sequence). V shed 1 base and J 3 bases; nucleotides not matched to a gene: 3. The CDR3 runs to 14 residues. As DNA, the CDR3 is TGTGCCACCAGCAGAGGACAGGGATTCTACGAGCAGTACTTC. It specifies CATSRGQGFYEQYF.

The rearrangement links TRBV27 to TRBJ2-5, with D possibly matching TRBD2 (5 bases). Trimming left V 5 bases short and J 4 bases short, with 17 bases between. The CDR3 is made up of 15 amino acids. Germline V gene lookup returns CDR1 MNHEY and CDR2 SMNVEV (reference sequence). In DNA, the CDR3 is TGTGCCAGCAGTCCCCGGGCGGGTAGCGTAGAGACCCAGTACTTC. Residues: CASSPRAGSVETQYF.

This rearrangement joins TRBV6-1 to TRBJ2-4; 7 positions agree with TRBD1. CDR1 is MNHNS, CDR2 SASEGT, per germline. The CDR3 loop spans 15 amino acids. V lost 8 bases to trimming and J lost 2 bases; unmatched junction nucleotides: 9. Here the CDR3 DNA reads TGTGCCAGCCAACCTACAGGGGATCCCAAAAACATTCAGTACTTC. This codes for CASQPTGDPKNIQYF.

As concerns this clone: This CDR3 is also generated by other DNA sequences in the sample. The V and J genes are TRBV9 and TRBJ2-7, with a tentative D call TRBD2 (6 bases). The CDR3 runs to 14 residues. Germline V gene data show CDR1 as SGDLS and CDR2 as YYNGEE. V shed 0 bases and J shed 2 bases, with 9 bases lying between them. CDR3 in DNA: TGTGCCAGCAGCGTAGGAGGAGGGACCTACGAGCAGTACTTC. Protein sequence: CASSVGGGTYEQYF.

CDR3 sequence: CASSLRAPYEQYF. Here the CDR3 DNA reads TGTGCCAGCAGTTTGAGGGCTCCCTACGAGCAGTACTTC. The genes are TRBV27 and TRBJ2-7, with D possibly being TRBD2 (5 bases). CDR1 and CDR2 from the germline V gene are MNHEY and SMNVEV (reference sequence). The CDR3 length is 13 residues. V dropped 3 bases and J dropped 2 bases, with 8 bases sitting between them.

The rearrangement uses TRBV29-1 and TRBJ2-5, with a tentative D call TRBD2 (5 bases). The CDR3 runs 15 residues. The V gene's germline CDR1 is SQVTM and CDR2 ANQGSEA. Trimming cost V 3 bases and J 5 bases, with 19 bases left between them. DNA of the CDR3: TGCAGCGTTGAGGTCTTAGCCCTTAAGCGGGAGACCCAGTACTTC. Protein: CSVEVLALKRETQYF.